Listed below are T cell receptor beta chains from one sample, sequenced in a study of blood T cell repertoires in COVID-19. Assay: immunoSEQ multiplex PCR; the TCRdb copy retains only in-frame clones and omits some. The data show tens of thousands of clones, roughly 85% seen once. Material: peripheral blood. Receptors were obtained from a human donor in a cohort sampled during active COVID-19. Both conserved end residues are part of each CDR3. D genes are given only for firm matches. Size is stated for part of the rows, as once, few or many counts, or as a class when the clone is expanded.

TRBV7-3	TRBD2	TRBJ2-2	many	CASSVAGGPLSGELFF	TGTGCCAGCAGCGTAGCGGGAGGGCCCTTATCCGGGGAGCTGTTTTTT
TRBV29-1	-	TRBJ2-1	few	CSVDRSAGYNEQFF	TGCAGCGTTGACAGGTCTGCGGGCTACAATGAGCAGTTCTTC
TRBV7-9	TRBD1	TRBJ2-3	-	CASSTGTGGIDTQYF	TGTGCCAGCAGTACCGGGACAGGGGGCATAGATACGCAGTATTTT
TRBV7-3	TRBD2	TRBJ2-6	-	CASSPSGPGANVLTF	TGTGCCAGCAGCCCTAGCGGACCCGGGGCCAACGTCCTGACTTTC
TRBV2	TRBD1	TRBJ2-2	once	CASKGASTTGELFF	TGTGCCAGCAAGGGGGCTTCGACGACCGGGGAGCTGTTTTTT
TRBV10-3	TRBD2	TRBJ2-3	-	CAISSGLAVTDTQYF	TGTGCCATCAGCTCCGGACTAGCGGTCACAGATACGCAGTATTTT
TRBV12-3/TRBV12-4	-	TRBJ2-5	-	CASRRSSQETQYF	TGTGCCAGCAGGCGGAGCAGCCAAGAGACCCAGTACTTC
TRBV30	-	TRBJ2-1	many	CAWSDLTGVDEQFF	TGTGCCTGGAGTGATTTAACGGGGGTCGATGAGCAGTTCTTC
TRBV24-1	-	TRBJ1-5	-	CATRGRGQDQPQHF	TGTGCCACCAGGGGGCGGGGGCAGGATCAGCCCCAGCATTTT
TRBV6-1	-	TRBJ1-6	-	CASSEIGGWGNSPLHF	TGTGCCAGCAGTGAAATTGGGGGCTGGGGCAATTCACCCCTCCACTTT
TRBV18	TRBD1	TRBJ2-7	-	CASSPDRDSEQYF	TGTGCCAGCTCACCAGATCGGGACAGCGAGCAGTACTTC
TRBV3-1/TRBV3-2	TRBD1	TRBJ1-6	-	CASSQATGLNSPLHF	TGTGCCAGCAGCCAAGCGACAGGGCTTAATTCACCCCTCCACTTT
TRBV6-5	TRBD1	TRBJ2-5	-	CASSRQGVETQYF	TGTGCCAGCAGTAGGCAGGGGGTAGAGACCCAGTACTTC
TRBV19	-	TRBJ1-2	few	CASSIVADSYGYTF	TGTGCCAGTAGTATAGTGGCGGATAGCTACGGCTACACCTTC
TRBV30	TRBD1	TRBJ1-1	once	CAWSGTGIAEAFF	TGTGCCTGGTCTGGGACAGGGATCGCTGAAGCTTTCTTT
TRBV6-1	TRBD2	TRBJ2-7	-	CASSDTGGSNSYEQYF	TGTGCCAGCAGTGACACCGGGGGGTCAAATAGCTACGAGCAGTACTTC
TRBV28	-	TRBJ1-1	-	CASSLNRPNTEAFF	TGTGCCAGCAGTTTGAACAGACCCAACACTGAAGCTTTCTTT
TRBV10-1	TRBD1	TRBJ2-7	-	CASSERTGWHEQYF	TGCGCCAGCAGTGAGAGGACAGGGTGGCACGAGCAGTACTTC
TRBV28	-	TRBJ1-1	-	CASSLHEAGRTEAFF	TGTGCCAGCAGTTTACACGAGGCGGGCCGCACTGAAGCTTTCTTT
TRBV19	TRBD1	TRBJ2-2	-	CASSKRTGHTGELFF	TGTGCCAGTAGTAAGCGGACAGGGCACACCGGGGAGCTGTTTTTT
TRBV9	TRBD1	TRBJ1-1	few	CASSGDRALNTEAFF	TGTGCCAGCAGCGGTGACAGGGCCCTGAACACTGAAGCTTTCTTT
TRBV5-1	-	TRBJ2-5	-	CASSLGRRSRAETQYF	TGCGCCAGCAGCTTGGGGCGCAGGAGCAGGGCAGAGACCCAGTACTTC
TRBV7-9	TRBD1	TRBJ1-1	-	CASSLVGTGGSEAFF	TGTGCCAGCAGCTTAGTAGGGACAGGGGGCTCTGAAGCTTTCTTT
TRBV7-4	-	TRBJ2-5	few	CASSLAPSVVETQYF	TGTGCCAGCAGCTTGGCCCCATCCGTGGTGGAGACCCAGTACTTC
TRBV7-6	-	TRBJ2-7	-	CASSLGGDHTYEQYF	TGTGCCAGCAGCCTCGGAGGGGACCATACCTACGAGCAGTACTTC
TRBV5-8	-	TRBJ2-3	once	CASSLGTGQSTDTQYF	TGTGCCAGCAGCTTGGGTACAGGGCAAAGCACAGATACGCAGTATTTT
TRBV5-6	TRBD1	TRBJ2-1	once	CASSLDRGSEQFF	TGTGCCAGCAGCTTGGACAGGGGAAGTGAGCAGTTCTTC
TRBV3-1/TRBV3-2	TRBD1	TRBJ2-6	few	CASSLPTGKVGANVLTF	TGTGCCAGCAGCCTACCGACAGGGAAGGTTGGGGCCAACGTCCTGACTTTC
TRBV30	TRBD1	TRBJ2-7	-	CAWGPGTAIYEQYF	TGTGCCTGGGGTCCAGGGACAGCAATTTACGAGCAGTACTTC
TRBV5-6	TRBD1	TRBJ2-1	-	CASSLVGRGNDGEQFF	TGTGCCAGCAGCTTGGTCGGCAGGGGGAACGATGGTGAGCAGTTCTTC
TRBV6-5	TRBD1	TRBJ2-7	-	CASRPGQGSHEQYF	TGTGCCAGCAGGCCGGGACAGGGTTCCCACGAGCAGTACTTC
TRBV9	TRBD2	TRBJ2-3	-	CASSSYPGTSGSGTDTQYF	TGTGCCAGCAGCTCTTATCCCGGGACTAGCGGGAGTGGCACAGATACGCAGTATTTT
TRBV28	TRBD2	TRBJ2-5	-	CASSSPGLGVETQYF	TGTGCCAGCAGTTCTCCGGGACTAGGTGTAGAGACCCAGTACTTC
TRBV5-1	TRBD2	TRBJ2-5	-	CASSLAGGGETQYF	TGCGCCAGCAGCTTGGCGGGGGGAGGGGAGACCCAGTACTTC
TRBV5-1	TRBD2	TRBJ2-2	-	CASNPGTSVTGELFF	TGCGCCAGCAACCCCGGGACTAGTGTTACCGGGGAGCTGTTTTTT
TRBV29-1	TRBD1	TRBJ2-3	-	CSVTGQGNTDTQYF	TGCAGCGTCACGGGACAGGGGAACACAGATACGCAGTATTTT
TRBV6-1	-	TRBJ1-1	-	CASSGSAGFIDTEAFF	TGTGCCAGCAGTGGATCCGCAGGGTTTATTGACACTGAAGCTTTCTTT
TRBV20-1	-	TRBJ2-3	once	CSASSGYGDTQYF	TGCAGTGCTAGTTCGGGGTACGGAGATACGCAGTATTTT
TRBV18	-	TRBJ2-1	-	CASSPLRDTTHNEQFF	TGTGCCAGCTCACCACTTCGGGACACAACTCACAATGAGCAGTTCTTC
TRBV18	TRBD2	TRBJ2-7	-	CASSPPSGSLDEQYF	TGTGCCAGCTCACCACCAAGCGGGAGCCTTGACGAGCAGTACTTC
TRBV7-9	-	TRBJ2-1	-	CASSLSGQAFHNEQFF	TGTGCCAGCAGCTTAAGCGGGCAGGCCTTTCACAATGAGCAGTTCTTC
TRBV21-1	-	TRBJ2-1	-	CASSKHYAGVLRSYNEQFF	TGTGCCAGCAGCAAACACTACGCGGGAGTCCTCCGCTCCTACAATGAGCAGTTCTTC
TRBV6-5	-	TRBJ1-3	-	CASSPASSGNTIYF	TGTGCCAGCAGCCCCGCCAGCTCTGGAAACACCATATATTTT
TRBV30	-	TRBJ1-2	-	CAWSVGAGANYGYTF	TGTGCCTGGAGTGTAGGGGCAGGGGCGAACTATGGCTACACCTTC
TRBV7-6	TRBD1	TRBJ1-4	-	CAIKKGAASTNEKLFF	TGTGCCATCAAGAAGGGGGCAGCCTCAACTAATGAAAAACTGTTTTTT